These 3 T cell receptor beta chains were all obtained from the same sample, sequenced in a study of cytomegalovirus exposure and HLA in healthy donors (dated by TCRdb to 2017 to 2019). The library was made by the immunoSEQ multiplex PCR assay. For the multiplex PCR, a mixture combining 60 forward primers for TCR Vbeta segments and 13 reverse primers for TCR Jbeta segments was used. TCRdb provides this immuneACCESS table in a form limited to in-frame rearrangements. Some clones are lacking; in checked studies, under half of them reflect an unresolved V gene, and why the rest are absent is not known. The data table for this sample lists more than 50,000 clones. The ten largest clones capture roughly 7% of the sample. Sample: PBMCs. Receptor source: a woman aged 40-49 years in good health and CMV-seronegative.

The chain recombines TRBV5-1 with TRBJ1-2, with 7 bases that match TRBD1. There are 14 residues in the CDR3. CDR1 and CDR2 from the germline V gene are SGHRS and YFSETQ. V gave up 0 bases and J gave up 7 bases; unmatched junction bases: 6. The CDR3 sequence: CASSLGDSNSGYTF. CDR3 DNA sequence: TGCGCCAGCAGCTTGGGGGACAGTAACAGTGGCTACACCTTC. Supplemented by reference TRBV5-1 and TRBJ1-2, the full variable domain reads KAGVTQTPRYLIKTRGQQVTLSCSPISGHRSVSWYQQTPGQGLQFLFEYFSETQRNKGNFPGRFSGRQFSNSRSEMNVSTLELGDSALYLCASSLGDSNSGYTFGSGTRLTVV.

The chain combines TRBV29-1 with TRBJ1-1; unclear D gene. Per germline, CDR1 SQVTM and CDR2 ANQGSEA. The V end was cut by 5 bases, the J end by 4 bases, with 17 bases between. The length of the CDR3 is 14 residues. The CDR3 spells CSVQPIGAFTEAFF. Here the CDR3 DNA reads TGCAGCGTTCAACCCATCGGAGCTTTCACTGAAGCTTTCTTT.

CDR3 DNA: TGCGCCAGCAGCTTGTCCGGGGGACAAGAGACCCAGTACTTC. As protein: CASSLSGGQETQYF. V is TRBV5-1 and J is TRBJ2-5; D perhaps matches TRBD2 (6 bases). This CDR3 contains 14 residues. The germline V gene has CDR1 SGHRS and CDR2 YFSETQ. Trimming left V 1 base short and J 2 bases short, with 9 bases between.